Below, 17 T cell receptor beta chains from the same sample are listed, as sequenced in a study of shared clonotypes between healthy human individuals. Clones were sequenced by immunoSEQ multiplex PCR, and TCRdb holds only the in-frame ones, with some missing. The table has 500,000 to 700,000 clones, 85% to 95% seen once. Naive-designated CD8 cells lacked CD45RO, were positively enriched for CCR7, and omitted terminally differentiated effector memory CD45RA+ cells. Sequencing used naive CD8+ T cells sorted from blood. The receptors stem from a woman in her twenties or thirties in good health.

The V and J genes are TRBV30 and TRBJ1-1; D gene uncertain. This CDR3 region has 11 residues. The germline V and J ends were trimmed by 6 bases and 4 bases, with 9 bases remaining between them. Germline CDR1 is GTSNPN and CDR2 is SVGIG (reference sequence). The CDR3: CACSGGTEAFF. The CDR3, as DNA: TGTGCCTGCTCAGGTGGCACTGAAGCTTTCTTT.

The chain uses TRBV2 and TRBJ1-4, with TRBD1 identical over 9 bases. The CDR3 length is 16 residues. With 6 bases clipped from V and 0 bases from J, the junction kept 5 bases outside the gene matches. Germline loops: CDR1 SNHLY, CDR2 FYNNEI. The CDR3 region is CASSHGQGPTNEKLFF. Here the CDR3 DNA reads TGTGCCAGCAGCCACGGACAGGGGCCAACTAATGAAAAACTGTTTTTT.

The chain carries TRBV5-6 and TRBJ2-1; 9 bases agree with TRBD2. J gave up 6 bases and V 0 bases, and 1 base lay outside the gene matches. CDR1 and CDR2 from the germline V gene are SGHDT and YYEEEE. The CDR3 spans 14 residues. The CDR3 DNA reads as TGTGCCAGCAGCTTGGGACTAGCGGTCAATGAGCAGTTCTTC. Its protein is CASSLGLAVNEQFF.

J is TRBJ2-7 and V is TRBV7-2; 7 bases agree with TRBD1. Looked up from germline, CDR1 is SGHTA and CDR2 is FQGNSA. Unmatched junction bases numbered 4, after V lost 6 bases and J lost 2 bases. The CDR3 has 13 amino acids. The CDR3 region has the DNA TGTGCCAGCAGTTACGGGACAGCCTACGAGCAGTACTTC. Protein sequence: CASSYGTAYEQYF. The whole variable domain, remainder taken from reference TRBV7-2 and TRBJ2-7, is GAGVSQSPSNKVTEKGKDVELRCDPISGHTALYWYRQSLGQGLEFLIYFQGNSAPDKSGLPSDRFSAERTGGSVSTLTIQRTQQEDSAVYLCASSYGTAYEQYFGPGTRLTVT.

The chain links TRBV5-1 to TRBJ2-1; 8 nucleotides match TRBD2. Germline assignment: CDR1 SGHRS and CDR2 YFSETQ. This CDR3 has 15 residues. Losses at the gene ends were 3 bases for V and 7 bases for J; bases not matched to a gene: 9. The CDR3 region is CASSSKAGDKNEQFF. As DNA, the CDR3 is TGCGCCAGCAGCTCCAAAGCGGGAGATAAAAATGAGCAGTTCTTC.

The CDR3 nucleotides are TGTGCCAGCAGCTTCCAGTCCTACGAGCAGTACTTC. Translated, it gives CASSFQSYEQYF. The rearrangement links TRBV5-4 to TRBJ2-7; D ambiguous. The CDR3 has 12 residues. Trimming cost V 2 bases and J 1 base, with 4 bases left between them. Germline V gene lookup returns CDR1 SGHNT and CDR2 YYREEE (reference sequence).

A single count supports this clone. The CDR3 is CASSLAGTPDTQYF. CDR3 DNA: TGTGCCAGCAGCTTGGCGGGGACCCCAGATACGCAGTATTTT. The chain employs TRBV13 and TRBJ2-3; possibly TRBD2 for D (6 bases). Deletions cut 3 bases from V and 4 bases from J, with 11 bases between. Germline V lookup: CDR1 PRHDT, CDR2 FYEKMQ (reference sequence). The CDR3 has 14 amino acids.

The chain links TRBV6-5 to TRBJ2-7; TRBD2 is a possible D gene (6 bases). Between the trimmed V and J ends, which lost 4 bases and 0 bases, there was a span of 13 bases. This CDR3 is built from 15 residues. The V gene's germline CDR1 is MNHEY and CDR2 SVGAGI. CDR3 nucleotide sequence: TGTGCCAGCAGTTGGGCGGGGAAGGACTCCTACGAGCAGTACTTC. Residues: CASSWAGKDSYEQYF.

This sequence joins TRBV6-1 and TRBJ2-7; D remains ambiguous. CDR3 length: 15 amino acids. V was trimmed by 0 bases and J by 0 bases, leaving 9 bases between them. Germline V lookup: CDR1 MNHNS, CDR2 SASEGT. CDR3 loop: CASSEAYDSSYEQYF. CDR3 in DNA: TGTGCCAGCAGTGAAGCCTACGATAGCTCCTACGAGCAGTACTTC.

This rearrangement joins TRBV11-2 to TRBJ1-3, with D uncertain. Trimming removed 6 bases from V and 7 bases from J, with 13 bases in between. The CDR3 is made up of 13 amino acids. The germline V gene encodes CDR1 SGHAT and CDR2 FQNNGV. In DNA form, the CDR3 reads TGTGCCAGCAGAACCCTATCATTGAACACCATATATTTT. Encoded protein: CASRTLSLNTIYF.

DNA for the CDR3: TGCGCCAGCAGCCAAGATGGCTCACTAGCGGAGTCCTACGAGCAGTACTTC. The encoded protein is CASSQDGSLAESYEQYF. The V call is TRBV4-1, the J call TRBJ2-7; 8 bases are a match to TRBD2. Germline V gives CDR1 MGHRA, CDR2 YSYEKL. The CDR3 has 17 amino acids. V was clipped by 0 bases and J by 1 base; unmatched bases: 8.

The rearrangement links TRBV9 to TRBJ2-1, with 9 nucleotides matching TRBD2. V was pared by 4 bases and J by 2 bases, with 4 bases of the junction left unmatched. This CDR3 has 15 amino acids. Germline loops: CDR1 SGDLS, CDR2 YYNGEE. The CDR3 DNA reads as TGTGCCAGCAGCCTTGTAGCGGGAGCCTACAATGAGCAGTTCTTC. This gives the protein CASSLVAGAYNEQFF.

This chain uses TRBV28 with TRBJ2-1; D not resolved. The V and J ends lost 4 bases and 12 bases respectively, with 28 bases between them. CDR1 MDHEN and CDR2 SYDVKM come from the germline V gene. The CDR3 runs to 17 residues. As DNA, the CDR3 is TGTGCCAGCAGTTCCCGAGCCAGGCCTGGTGGAGCGTTCGTGCAGTTCTTC. The encoded protein is CASSSRARPGGAFVQFF.

On this clone itself: Additional DNA sequences in this sample encode the identical CDR3. V usage is TRBV5-1 and J usage is TRBJ1-1; no firm D call. Germline CDR1 and CDR2: SGHRS and YFSETQ. This CDR3 has 13 residues. The V gene lost 2 bases and the J gene lost 3 bases, with 8 bases spanning the gap. The CDR3 DNA sequence: TGCGCCAGCAGCTTAGTAACAGACACTGAAGCTTTCTTT. Translation: CASSLVTDTEAFF.

CDR3 region: CASSDPGGPALYEQYF. CDR3 sequence (DNA): TGTGCCAGCAGTGATCCGGGGGGGCCGGCCCTCTACGAGCAGTACTTC. The rearrangement uses TRBV6-1 and TRBJ2-7; 8 bases align to TRBD2. Per germline, CDR1 MNHNS and CDR2 SASEGT. Trimming removed 3 bases from V and 3 bases from J; junction bases left unmatched: 10. The CDR3 runs to 16 residues.

The rearrangement links TRBV1 to TRBJ2-6; TRBD1 was called by the table and not checked on the DNA. TRBV1 is a pseudogene locus. There are 16 residues in the CDR3. The CDR3 here is CTSRSCAQSRANVLTF. The CDR3 DNA is TGCACCAGCAGAAGTTGTGCACAAAGTCGGGCCAACGTCCTGACTTTC.

This chain joins TRBV2 and TRBJ2-7; D is unclear. This CDR3 has 12 residues. Trimming took off 9 bases at V and 12 bases at J, with 21 bases between the two ends. Germline CDR1 reads SNHLY; CDR2 reads FYNNEI. The CDR3 DNA reads as TGTGCCAGTGTAAGGTCCTCCACCGGGCTGTACTTC. It codes for CASVRSSTGLYF. The complete variable domain, with remaining parts taken from reference TRBV2 and TRBJ2-7, reads EPEVTQTPSHQVTQMGQEVILRCVPISNHLYFYWYRQILGQKVEFLVSFYNNEISEKSEIFDDQFSVERPDGSNFTLKIRSTKLEDSAMYFCASVRSSTGLYFGPGTRLTVT.